This T cell receptor beta chain was obtained from a study of control samples from healthy donors and cancer patients. The method was immunoSEQ multiplex PCR; TCRdb's version includes in-frame clones alone and lacks a portion of them. The table includes 100,000 to 150,000 clones, 80% to 95% detected once. V was clipped by 4 bases and J by 4 bases, with 19 bases between them. The CDR3 is made up of 16 amino acids. Per germline, CDR1 SGHNT and CDR2 YYREEE (reference sequence). The chain recombines TRBV5-4 with TRBJ2-3; a possible D gene is TRBD2 (5 bases). Sequencing input: blood. This clonotype was obtained from a man aged 18 to 30 in good health. As DNA, the CDR3 is TGTGCCAGCAGCCACCGTAGGGAGACGAGTGCAGATACGCAGTATTTT. This gives the protein CASSHRRETSADTQYF.